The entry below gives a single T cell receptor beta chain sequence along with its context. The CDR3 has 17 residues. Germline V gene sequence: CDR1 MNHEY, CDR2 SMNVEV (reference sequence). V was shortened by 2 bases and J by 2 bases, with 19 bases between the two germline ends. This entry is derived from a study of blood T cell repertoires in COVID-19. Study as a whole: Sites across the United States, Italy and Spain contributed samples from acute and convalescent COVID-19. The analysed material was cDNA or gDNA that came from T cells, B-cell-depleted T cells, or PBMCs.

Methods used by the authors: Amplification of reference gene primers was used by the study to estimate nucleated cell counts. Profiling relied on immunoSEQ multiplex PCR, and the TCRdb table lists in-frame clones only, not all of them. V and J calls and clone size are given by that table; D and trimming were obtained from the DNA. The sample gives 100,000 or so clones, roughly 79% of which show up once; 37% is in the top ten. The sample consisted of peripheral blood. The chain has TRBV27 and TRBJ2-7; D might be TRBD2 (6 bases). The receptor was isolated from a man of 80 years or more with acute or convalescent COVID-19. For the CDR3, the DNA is TGTGCCAGCAGTTTAGTGTTGGGAGGCGGGGCGCCCTACGAGCAGTACTTC. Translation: CASSLVLGGGAPYEQYF.